The 2 T cell receptor beta chains listed next were all sequenced from one sample in a study of response to subunit inactivated influenza vaccine. Each CDR3 protein gets one entry after TCRdb re-called the RT-PCR reads with MiXCR. The table lists about 180,000 distinct CDR3 sequences, around 9% of them singletons. The starting material was non-naive T cells sorted from PBMCs, obtained on the day of vaccination. These receptors came from a man aged 45-60 years who received an inactivated influenza vaccine.

The chain uses TRBV6-2 or TRBV6-3 and TRBJ2-5; 7 nucleotides line up with TRBD2. V gave up 3 bases and J gave up 3 bases; unmatched junction bases: 16. Germline V CDR1 and CDR2: MNHEY, SVGEGT. The CDR3 extends over 18 amino acids. The CDR3 DNA sequence: TGTGCCAGCAGTTATCTTCTCCACCCCTCGGGGGGTAAAGAGACCCAGTACTTC. The encoded protein is CASSYLLHPSGGKETQYF.

There are many counts of this clonotype. The rearrangement joins TRBV4-3 to TRBJ2-1; tentatively, D is TRBD2 (6 bases). The CDR3 contains 16 residues. Per the germline V gene, CDR1 is LGHNA and CDR2 is YSLEER. V was shortened by 4 bases and J by 5 bases, with 18 bases between the two germline ends. CDR3 bases: TGCGCCAGCAGCCCGCAGGCTAGCGCCATAAACAATGAGCAGTTCTTC. Amino acids: CASSPQASAINNEQFF.